This entry concerns a single TCR beta chain. This sample is part of a study of identical twins. The J segment lost 6 bases and the V segment lost 5 bases, leaving 12 bases of the junction unmatched. From germline, CDR1 is DFQATT and CDR2 SNEGSKA (reference sequence). This CDR3 region has 14 residues. One entry per CDR3 protein results from TCRdb running MiXCR on the 5' RACE reads. The data contain about 210,000 distinct CDR3 sequences, roughly a tenth of them seen just once; the ten biggest clones take up 4.5% to 5.5%. The sample comprised memory (CD45RO+) T cells sorted from blood. The receptor's source is a woman aged 18-30 years in good health. The chain combines TRBV20-1 with TRBJ2-7; TRBD2 matches 8 bases. DNA of the CDR3: TGCAGTGCTTCACCCAAGAGCGGGAGCTCCGAGCAGTACTTC. Its translation is CSASPKSGSSEQYF.